A single sample gave rise to the 21 T cell receptor beta chains below, sequenced in a study of beta chain features in type 1 diabetes. Whole-study findings and limits: Researchers report that Type 1 diabetes patients had moderately but significantly shorter TCRB CDR3s across all four CD4+ subsets.

Their antigens are not known. Reverse transcribing all isolated RNA meant expressed TCRB transcripts were sequenced. Sequencing used immunoSEQ multiplex PCR; TCRdb keeps in-frame clones, though not all of them. The top ten hold approximately 1% of the sample, which has about 340,000 clones, about a tenth seen once. Sequencing used central memory CD4+ T cells from blood. The receptor source for this set is a man aged 30 to 39 with type 1 diabetes.

This clone was seen only a few times. V usage is TRBV2 and J usage is TRBJ1-1; D is possibly TRBD1 (5 bases). Germline assignment: CDR1 SNHLY and CDR2 FYNNEI. Trimming removed 10 bases at V and 1 base at J, with 16 bases between. The CDR3 has 14 residues. The CDR3 nucleotides are TGTGCCATCAACCCGGGGGAGCGGAACACTGAAGCTTTCTTT. Translated, it gives CAINPGERNTEAFF.

The rearrangement links TRBV7-8 to TRBJ2-3; D not resolved. The CDR3 extends over 11 amino acids. Looked up from germline, CDR1 is SGHVS and CDR2 is FQNEAQ. V lost 5 bases to trimming and J lost 2 bases, with 2 bases between them. CDR3 protein: CASSTTDTQYF. CDR3 bases: TGTGCCAGCAGCACCACAGATACGCAGTATTTT.

This clone was counted once. This sequence joins TRBV21-1 and TRBJ1-5. TRBV21-1 is noted as a pseudogene. The CDR3 is made up of 13 amino acids. DNA of the CDR3: TGTGCCAGCAGCAAAGGAGAGGTTCAGCCCCAGCATTTT. This gives the protein CASSKGEVQPQHF.

The V gene is TRBV2, the J gene TRBJ1-4; D possibly corresponds to TRBD1 (5 bases). V gave up 5 bases and J gave up 5 bases, with 24 bases separating them. This CDR3 contains 18 residues. Germline V gene sequence: CDR1 SNHLY, CDR2 FYNNEI. CDR3 nucleotides: TGTGCCAGCAGTCAGAATCCCCCTTTGGGGGACTTAAATGAAAAACTGTTTTTT. Amino acids: CASSQNPPLGDLNEKLFF. Variable domain in full (rest from reference TRBV2 and TRBJ1-4): EPEVTQTPSHQVTQMGQEVILRCVPISNHLYFYWYRQILGQKVEFLVSFYNNEISEKSEIFDDQFSVERPDGSNFTLKIRSTKLEDSAMYFCASSQNPPLGDLNEKLFFGSGTQLSVL.

This clone occurred a few times. The genes are TRBV25-1 and TRBJ1-5; 10 bases are a match to TRBD1. The CDR3 runs 16 residues. In germline, CDR1 is MGHDK, CDR2 SYGVNS. V gave up 1 base and J gave up 4 bases; unmatched junction bases: 4. CDR3 loop: CASSESGTGANQPQHF. CDR3 in DNA: TGTGCCAGCAGTGAATCAGGGACAGGGGCGAATCAGCCCCAGCATTTT.

J is TRBJ1-2 and V is TRBV13, with D possibly being TRBD1 (5 bases). V was pared by 5 bases and J by 4 bases, with 8 bases between. Germline assignment: CDR1 PRHDT and CDR2 FYEKMQ (reference sequence). CDR3 size: 12 residues. CDR3 in DNA: TGTGCCAGCAGCCCGGGGACCTATGGCTACACCTTC. This encodes CASSPGTYGYTF.

This clone appeared many times. V usage is TRBV18 and J usage is TRBJ1-1; TRBD1 might be the D (5 bases). The CDR3 consists of 17 residues. The germline V gene encodes CDR1 KGHSH and CDR2 LQKENI. The germline V and J ends were trimmed by 1 base and 1 base, with 16 bases remaining between them. CDR3 protein: CASSPRSGGNENTEAFF. As DNA, the CDR3 is TGTGCCAGCTCACCACGAAGTGGGGGAAACGAGAACACTGAAGCTTTCTTT.

The table lists this clone with a few counts. J is TRBJ1-2 and V is TRBV6-5; D gene uncertain. Trimming left V 4 bases short and J 8 bases short, with 11 bases between. This CDR3 region has 12 residues. CDR1 and CDR2 (germline): MNHEY, SVGAGI. The CDR3 DNA follows: TGTGCCAGCAGTTTGGCTGGGCTCGGCTACACCTTC. Encoded protein: CASSLAGLGYTF.

This clone was seen a few times. This chain uses TRBV27 with TRBJ2-3, with D tentatively TRBD2 (7 bases). The length of the CDR3 is 15 residues. V was clipped by 7 bases and J by 1 base, with 15 bases between them. The germline V gene encodes CDR1 MNHEY and CDR2 SMNVEV (reference sequence). CDR3 sequence reads: CASTRGGQGTDTQYF. Written as DNA, the CDR3 is TGTGCCAGCACCCGCGGGGGCCAGGGCACAGATACGCAGTATTTT.

A few counts support this clone. The gene calls are TRBV11-2 and TRBJ1-4; 7 nucleotides line up with TRBD1. From germline, CDR1 is SGHAT and CDR2 FQNNGV. V lost 8 bases to trimming and J lost 6 bases; unmatched junction nucleotides: 12. The CDR3 spans 15 residues. The CDR3 loop reads CASVRDLGGDEKLFF. Written as DNA, the CDR3 is TGTGCCAGCGTACGGGACTTAGGGGGCGATGAAAAACTGTTTTTT.

This clone has ten or more counts. V gene TRBV5-1 combines with J gene TRBJ2-1; 8 nucleotides agree with TRBD1. The trim removed 4 bases at V and 10 bases at J, leaving 13 bases unmatched. Germline assignment: CDR1 SGHRS and CDR2 YFSETQ. This CDR3 contains 15 residues. CDR3 sequence (DNA): TGCGCCAGCAGCCCTGGGGACAGGCTAAGCCGGGAGCAGTTCTTC. This gives the protein CASSPGDRLSREQFF.

This clone showed up just a few times. CDR3 coding DNA: TGCGCCAGCAGCGCCCAGGGACAGGGTGTAGAGACCCAGTACTTC. The encoded protein is CASSAQGQGVETQYF. This chain uses TRBV5-1 with TRBJ2-5; 9 bases are shared with TRBD1. Germline trimming cut 4 bases from V and 4 bases from J; bases unmatched to any gene: 8. This CDR3 comprises 15 residues. CDR1 is SGHRS and CDR2 is YFSETQ in the germline V gene. Using reference TRBV5-1 and TRBJ2-5 for the parts outside the CDR3, the full variable domain is KAGVTQTPRYLIKTRGQQVTLSCSPISGHRSVSWYQQTPGQGLQFLFEYFSETQRNKGNFPGRFSGRQFSNSRSEMNVSTLELGDSALYLCASSAQGQGVETQYFGPGTRLLVL.

This chain uses TRBV5-6 with TRBJ1-1, with 9 bases lining up with TRBD1. The CDR3 length is 13 residues. CDR1 and CDR2 (germline): SGHDT, YYEEEE. The junction had 5 bases not matched to a gene; V was cut back by 7 bases and J by 4 bases. CDR3 DNA: TGTGCCAGCCGCCGGGACAGGGCCACTGAAGCTTTCTTT. This translates into CASRRDRATEAFF.

Points on this clone: This same CDR3 is encoded by further DNA sequences in the sample. J is TRBJ1-1 and V is TRBV6-6, with D perhaps matching TRBD1 (5 bases). Trimming took 0 bases from V and 3 from J, leaving 5 bases between them. Germline V gives CDR1 MNHNY, CDR2 SVGAGI (reference sequence). This CDR3 comprises 13 residues. CDR3 amino acids: CASSYSRDTEAFF. The CDR3 coding sequence is TGTGCCAGCAGTTACTCCAGGGACACTGAAGCTTTCTTT.

The chain links TRBV11-3 to TRBJ2-7; D call uncertain. Deletions cut 3 bases from V and 4 bases from J, with 7 bases between. Germline CDR1 SGHNT, CDR2 YENEEA. This CDR3 contains 12 residues. CDR3 protein: CASSLATYEQYF. DNA for the CDR3: TGTGCCAGCAGCTTGGCGACTTACGAGCAGTACTTC.

The rearrangement joins TRBV7-2 to TRBJ2-1; 7 bases are shared with TRBD2. The CDR3 sequence is 14 residues long. Looked up from germline, CDR1 is SGHTA and CDR2 is FQGNSA. The ends lost 2 bases at V and 9 bases at J; junction bases unmatched: 7. The CDR3 is CASSLYSGEREQFF. The CDR3 DNA is TGTGCCAGCAGCTTATACAGCGGGGAGCGTGAGCAGTTCTTC.

About this clone itself: Other DNA variants within this sample encode the same CDR3. This rearrangement joins TRBV29-1 to TRBJ1-1; 11 bases are a match to TRBD1. Per the germline V gene, CDR1 is SQVTM and CDR2 is ANQGSEA. The CDR3 consists of 15 residues. V gave up 1 base and J gave up 3 bases; unmatched junction bases: 4. The CDR3 region is CSVEGTGGADTEAFF. The CDR3 DNA sequence: TGCAGCGTTGAAGGGACAGGGGGCGCGGACACTGAAGCTTTCTTT.

The chain couples TRBV19 to TRBJ1-2; no definite D call. Trimming left V 3 bases short and J 8 bases short, with 16 bases between. The CDR3 extends over 14 amino acids. CDR1 LNHDA and CDR2 SQIVND come from the germline V gene (reference sequence). This chain's CDR3 is CASSIGRQAYGYTF. The CDR3 region has the DNA TGTGCCAGTAGTATCGGCAGACAAGCTTACGGCTACACCTTC.

The chain joins TRBV18 to TRBJ2-3, with unresolved D. The CDR3 totals 14 residues. Germline V gives CDR1 KGHSH, CDR2 LQKENI. Trimming cost V 0 bases and J 4 bases, with 8 bases left between them. Written as DNA, the CDR3 is TGTGCCAGCTCACCACCAGGTGGTCCAGATACGCAGTATTTT. Its protein is CASSPPGGPDTQYF.

This clone turned up a few times. V is TRBV19 and J is TRBJ2-2, with D hard to call. In germline, CDR1 is LNHDA, CDR2 SQIVND (reference sequence). Trimming pared 3 bases from V and 3 bases from J, leaving 5 bases between. The CDR3 spans 13 residues. CDR3 region: CASSIGHTGELFF. DNA of the CDR3: TGTGCCAGTAGTATCGGCCACACCGGGGAGCTGTTTTTT.

A remark on this clone: This sample includes further DNA sequences coding for the same CDR3. The chain combines TRBV11-2 with TRBJ2-5; D possibly corresponds to TRBD1 (6 bases). From germline, CDR1 is SGHAT and CDR2 FQNNGV. Trimming cost V 0 bases and J 5 bases, with 10 bases left between them. The CDR3 is 14 amino acids. The CDR3 coding sequence is TGTGCCAGCAGCTTAGACACAGGGCCCGAGACCCAGTACTTC. It is translated as CASSLDTGPETQYF.